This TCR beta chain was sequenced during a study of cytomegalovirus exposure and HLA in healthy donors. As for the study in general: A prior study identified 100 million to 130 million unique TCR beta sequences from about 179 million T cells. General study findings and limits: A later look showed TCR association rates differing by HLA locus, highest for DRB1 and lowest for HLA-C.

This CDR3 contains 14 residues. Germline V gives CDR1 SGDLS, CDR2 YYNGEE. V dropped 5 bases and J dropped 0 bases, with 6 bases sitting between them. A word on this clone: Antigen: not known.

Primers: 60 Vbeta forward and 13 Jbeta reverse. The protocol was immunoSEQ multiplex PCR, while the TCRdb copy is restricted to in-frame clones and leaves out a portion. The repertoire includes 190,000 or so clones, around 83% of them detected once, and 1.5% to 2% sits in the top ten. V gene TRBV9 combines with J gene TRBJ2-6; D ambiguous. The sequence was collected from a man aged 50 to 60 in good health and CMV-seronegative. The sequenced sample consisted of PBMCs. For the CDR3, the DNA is TGTGCCAGCAGAAAACACTCTGGGGCCAACGTCCTGACTTTC. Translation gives CASRKHSGANVLTF.